This T cell receptor beta chain was sequenced in a study of shared clonotypes between healthy human individuals. At deep level, the assay was performed. For every subset, genomic DNA was evenly distributed across several immunoSEQ plates. Profiled with immunoSEQ multiplex PCR; TCRdb holds only in-frame clones, not every one. The sample carries about 2.1 million clones, approximately 94% recorded once. Notes on this clone: Its target is unknown.

The germline V gene has CDR1 MGHRA and CDR2 YSYEKL. The CDR3 consists of 18 residues. V shed 0 bases and J shed 0 bases, with 15 bases lying between them. As defined, naive CD8 cells were CD45RO-negative and positively selected for CCR7, with terminally differentiated effector memory CD45RA+ cells excluded. Study-wide points: For naive CD4 cells, roughly 4.8% of clonotypes were shared across a handful of donors.

The chain carries TRBV4-1 and TRBJ1-5; no definite D call. This clonotype originated in a man between 18 and 35 years old in good health. Some clones in this sample may be carry-over from other donors' samples. Material for sequencing was naive CD8+ T cells from PBMCs. CDR3 region: CASSQDPPGFYSNQPQHF. The CDR3 DNA reads TGCGCCAGCAGCCAAGATCCCCCAGGATTCTATAGCAATCAGCCCCAGCATTTT.